Included here is one T cell receptor (beta chain) sequence, with context. This entry belongs to a study of shared clonotypes between healthy human individuals. Sequenced by immunoSEQ multiplex PCR; TCRdb stores in-frame clones only, minus some. In the table there are more than 2,000,000 clones, roughly nine tenths of which are singletons. The V gene lost 7 bases and the J gene lost 0 bases, with 8 bases spanning the gap. The germline gives CDR1 SGHRS, CDR2 YFSETQ. This CDR3 is built from 14 residues. Sequenced input: naive CD4+ T cells sorted from blood. As for subset: CD45RA+ positively selected. The rearrangement joins TRBV5-1 to TRBJ2-6, with D unclear. The sequence was obtained from a man younger than 35 in good health. Here the CDR3 reads CASAAVSGANVLTF. CDR3 coding DNA: TGCGCCAGCGCGGCTGTCTCTGGGGCCAACGTCCTGACTTTC.